Listed below are T cell receptor beta chains from one sample, sequenced in a study of T cell repertoires in cytomegalovirus infection. TCRdb re-called the reads through MiXCR, storing one row per CDR3 protein. Among 300,000 to 400,000 distinct CDR3 sequences, roughly 29% were seen once, and the ten largest hold roughly 20%. Their antigens are not known. Sequences were derived from cultured PBMCs, sampled from culture after CMV antigen stimulation. The receptors were sampled from a human donor in good health (CMV status not recorded). Some clones in this sample may be carry-over from other donors' samples. CDR3s include the opening cysteine and the closing phenylalanine or tryptophan. The order of the fields is CDR3 DNA, CDR3 protein, D gene, J gene, V gene, clone size. D genes are given only for firm matches. For some rows the clone size is stated as once, few or many, or as a class when expanded; others skip it.

TGTGCCAGCAGAAACCAGGGGGCTGGCGGCTACACCTTC | CASRNQGAGGYTF | TRBD1 | TRBJ1-2 | TRBV6-1 | few
TGTGCCAGCAGCTTAGAGAGTGGTGAGCAGTTCTTC | CASSLESGEQFF | - | TRBJ2-1 | TRBV11-3 | few
TGTGCCAGCAGCTTAGATGGGGATACACAACAGCCCCAGCATTTT | CASSLDGDTQQPQHF | - | TRBJ1-5 | TRBV7-6 | -
TGTGCCAGCAGTGAGGGCCGGTTTAATGAAAAACTGTTTTTT | CASSEGRFNEKLFF | - | TRBJ1-4 | TRBV25-1 | -
TGTGCCAGCAGTCGAGGGGGAAGAGGAGATTCACCCCTCCACTTT | CASSRGGRGDSPLHF | - | TRBJ1-6 | TRBV6-5 | -
TGCAGCGTTGAGGAAGGCGGGAGTAATGAAAAACTGTTTTTT | CSVEEGGSNEKLFF | - | TRBJ1-4 | TRBV29-1 | -
TGTGCCAGCAGCTCGGACTACTCCCTACGGGAGCAGTTCTTC | CASSSDYSLREQFF | - | TRBJ2-1 | TRBV3-1 | -
TGTGCCATTACGTCAGCGGGAGGATCCTACAATGAGCAGTTCTTC | CAITSAGGSYNEQFF | TRBD2 | TRBJ2-1 | TRBV28 | once
TGCAGTGCTTTAACAGGGGGCTCCTACGAGCAGTACTTC | CSALTGGSYEQYF | TRBD1 | TRBJ2-7 | TRBV20-1 | once
TGTGCCAGCATGCGGACAGGCCCAATGGACTATGGCTACACCTTC | CASMRTGPMDYGYTF | TRBD1 | TRBJ1-2 | TRBV25-1 | few
TGTGCCAGCAGTTTTTCGGGACAGGGGGACGAGCAGTACTTC | CASSFSGQGDEQYF | TRBD1 | TRBJ2-7 | TRBV27 | few
TGTGCCAGCAAGCCCGGGGCAAAGGGCGAGCAGTACTTC | CASKPGAKGEQYF | - | TRBJ2-7 | TRBV7-8 | -
TGCAGTGCTAGCATCGGAAGCGGAGCTAACTATGGCTACACCTTC | CSASIGSGANYGYTF | - | TRBJ1-2 | TRBV20-1 | -
TGTGCCAGTAGTATCTCCTATCTAGAGCCCCAGCATTTT | CASSISYLEPQHF | - | TRBJ1-5 | TRBV19 | -
TGCAGTGCTTTAGCACCTTCGGAAGATACGCAGTATTTT | CSALAPSEDTQYF | - | TRBJ2-3 | TRBV20-1 | -
TGTGCCAGCAGTTTAGGACTCCTCCTTGGGAATGAGCAGTTCTTC | CASSLGLLLGNEQFF | - | TRBJ2-1 | TRBV12-3/TRBV12-4 | -
TGTGCCAGCAGCACGCAAGGGGTTGATATCTCCTACAATGAGCAGTTCTTC | CASSTQGVDISYNEQFF | - | TRBJ2-1 | TRBV5-6 | -
TGTGCCAGCAGTGAACCGGGGGATGAAAAACTGTTTTTT | CASSEPGDEKLFF | - | TRBJ1-4 | TRBV25-1 | few
TGTGCCAGCTCACCACCGGGACTAGCGGGCCTCAATGAGCAGTTCTTC | CASSPPGLAGLNEQFF | TRBD2 | TRBJ2-1 | TRBV18 | -
TGTGCCAGCAAGACAGGGGGTACTAGCACTGGGTCCCAGTACTTC | CASKTGGTSTGSQYF | TRBD1 | TRBJ2-5 | TRBV2 | few
TGTGCCAGCACCCAGGACGGATTTAATGAGCAGTTCTTC | CASTQDGFNEQFF | - | TRBJ2-1 | TRBV2 | -
TGTGCCAGCAGGAAACGGGGACAGGGGTACAGCGAGCAGTACTTC | CASRKRGQGYSEQYF | TRBD1 | TRBJ2-7 | TRBV27 | -
TGTGCCAGCAGCTATCCTAGCGGGGCTCAGTATTTT | CASSYPSGAQYF | TRBD2 | TRBJ2-3 | TRBV7-8 | -
TGTGCCAGCAGTTTTCAAAGTATAGGCAGCAATCAGCCCCAGCATTTT | CASSFQSIGSNQPQHF | - | TRBJ1-5 | TRBV28 | few
TGTGCCAGCAGCTTAGCCGGTAGTAGCGCCACGCAGTATTTT | CASSLAGSSATQYF | - | TRBJ2-3 | TRBV7-2 | many
TGCAGTGCTACCGGAACGCCGGGAGGGAGCAATCAGCCCCAGCATTTT | CSATGTPGGSNQPQHF | - | TRBJ1-5 | TRBV20-1 | -
TGTGCCAGCAGTTACGGACGGGGGAATCAGCCCCAGCATTTT | CASSYGRGNQPQHF | - | TRBJ1-5 | TRBV6-6 | -